These 4 T cell receptor beta chains originate from one sample sequenced in a study of blood T cell repertoires in COVID-19. Some clones are missing from TCRdb's copy, which holds only in-frame ones; the method was immunoSEQ multiplex PCR. The table includes a few hundred thousand clones, around nine tenths detected once. The sample comprised peripheral blood. Receptors originate from a human donor in a cohort sampled during active COVID-19.

V is TRBV9 and J is TRBJ1-1; TRBD1 aligns across 10 bases. CDR1 is SGDLS, CDR2 YYNGEE, per germline. This CDR3 contains 15 residues. V lost 4 bases to trimming and J lost 4 bases; unmatched junction nucleotides: 7. The CDR3 region is CASSTHDRGPTEAFF. For the CDR3, the DNA is TGTGCCAGCAGCACCCATGACAGGGGGCCCACTGAAGCTTTCTTT.

V gene TRBV7-9 combines with J gene TRBJ2-1; 7 bases map to TRBD1. Trimming cost V 4 bases and J 9 bases; bases outside gene matches: 12. This CDR3 comprises 15 residues. Per the germline V gene, CDR1 is SEHNR and CDR2 is FQNEAQ (reference sequence). The CDR3 coding sequence is TGTGCCAGCAGCTCTATAACAGGGGTATTAAGTGAGCAGTTCTTC. Protein: CASSSITGVLSEQFF.

V and J are TRBV5-6 and TRBJ1-2; D unclear. With 0 bases removed from V and 2 bases from J, the gap between germline ends came to 8 bases. Germline V gene lookup returns CDR1 SGHDT and CDR2 YYEEEE. The CDR3 is 14 amino acids. This CDR3 is CASSLGARNYGYTF. The DNA of the CDR3 is TGTGCCAGCAGCTTGGGGGCCAGGAACTATGGCTACACCTTC.

This clone was observed a handful of times. This chain links TRBV30 with TRBJ1-4; a weak D match, TRBD1 (5 bases). The germline V gene encodes CDR1 GTSNPN and CDR2 SVGIG (reference sequence). The CDR3 extends over 16 amino acids. Trimming removed 2 bases at V and 12 bases at J, with 25 bases between. CDR3 sequence reads: CAWSPSPIETGDQLFF. The CDR3 DNA follows: TGTGCCTGGAGTCCTTCCCCTATTGAGACGGGGGATCAACTGTTTTTT.